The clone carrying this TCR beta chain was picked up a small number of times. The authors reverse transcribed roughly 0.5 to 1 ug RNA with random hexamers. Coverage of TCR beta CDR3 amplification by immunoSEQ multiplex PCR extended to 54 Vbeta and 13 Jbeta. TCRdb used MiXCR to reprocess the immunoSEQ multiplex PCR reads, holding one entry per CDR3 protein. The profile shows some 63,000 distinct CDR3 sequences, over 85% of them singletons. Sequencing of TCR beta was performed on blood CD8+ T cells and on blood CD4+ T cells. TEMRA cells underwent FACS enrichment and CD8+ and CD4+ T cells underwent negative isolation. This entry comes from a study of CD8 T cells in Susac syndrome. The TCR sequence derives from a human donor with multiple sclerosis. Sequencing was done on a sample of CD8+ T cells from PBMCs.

CDR3 amino acids: CASSTREGAIYNEQFF. The CDR3 nucleotides read TGTGCCAGCAGTACCCGTGAGGGAGCGATCTACAATGAGCAGTTCTTC. The chain uses TRBV6-1 and TRBJ2-1; a weak D match, TRBD2 (5 bases). CDR1 is MNHNS, CDR2 SASEGT, per germline. Trimming stripped 5 bases from V and 3 bases from J, with 17 bases between. The CDR3 is made up of 16 amino acids.